This T cell receptor (beta chain) was found in a study of metastatic and nonmetastatic thyroid tumors. Treatment of any kind had been given to no patient before thyroid surgery. Per germline, CDR1 SGHAT and CDR2 FQNNGV. The CDR3 contains 15 residues. The V gene end was trimmed by 5 bases and the J gene end by 0 bases; junction bases not matched to a gene: 6. This clone is labeled medium-sized (0.01 to 0.1%). From the PCR reads, TCRdb re-called clones with MiXCR. The table has around 16,000 clones, under 30% seen once. The sequence came from a male donor with papillary thyroid cancer or a benign thyroid nodule (not recorded which). Some clones in this sample may be carry-over from other donors' samples. This chain uses TRBV11-2 with TRBJ2-7; 8 nucleotides agree with TRBD1. Source material: blood. In DNA, the CDR3 is TGTGCCAGCAGCCAGGGGGCGGCGAACTCCTACGAGCAGTACTTC. Protein product: CASSQGAANSYEQYF.